A single sample gave rise to the 17 T cell receptor beta chains below, sequenced in a study of CDR3 diversity in severe acne. TCRdb analysed the PCR reads with MiXCR anew, one entry per CDR3 protein. The sample yields approximately 90,000 distinct CDR3 sequences, about 52% seen once. The sequenced sample was blood. The receptors were gathered from a male donor in good health, serving as a control.

Worth noting for this clonotype: Since a much larger clone is just one base distant, this may be a read error. The V call is TRBV6-1, the J call TRBJ2-5; D not resolved. CDR1 and CDR2 (germline): MNHNS, SASEGT. This CDR3 is 13 amino acids long. The CDR3 DNA is TGTGCCAGCAGTGAAAACCGGTTGGAGACCCAGCACTTC. It specifies CASSENRLETQHF.

Regarding this clonotype: Its ends do not fully match the called genes, so a read error is possible. V gene TRBV10-2 combines with J gene TRBJ2-7; tentatively, D is TRBD2 (6 bases). Germline loops: CDR1 WSHSY, CDR2 SAAADI. The CDR3 loop spans 14 amino acids. DNA of the CDR3: TGTGCCAGCTCCAAACTAGCAGATACCTACGAGCAGTACTTC. Amino acids: CASSKLADTYEQYF.

The rearrangement links TRBV4-1 to TRBJ1-2, with D perhaps matching TRBD1 (5 bases). Trimming took off 1 base at V and 5 bases at J, with 17 bases between the two ends. Germline CDR1 MGHRA, CDR2 YSYEKL. This CDR3 region has 16 residues. This chain's CDR3 is CASSQVGGGELYGYTF. CDR3 nucleotides: TGCGCCAGCAGCCAAGTGGGGGGGGGGGAATTGTATGGCTACACCTTC.

On this clonotype itself: The limits of the CDR3 on the DNA are not certain, so only TCRdb's listed CDR3 is given. The chain carries TRBV6-6 and TRBJ1-3; the D call in the table, TRBD1, was not verified against the DNA. The CDR3 contains 18 residues when both ends are counted. Germline CDR1 MNHNY, CDR2 SVGAGI (reference sequence). CDR3: CASSPNTEAFFGQGTIYF.

In regard to this clonotype: No DNA is shown, since the ends of the CDR3 on it are uncertain; the CDR3 is the one TCRdb lists. This sequence joins TRBV7-9 and TRBJ1-2. CDR1 and CDR2 from the germline V gene are SEHNR and FQNEAQ (reference sequence). The CDR3 is 21 residues long, ends included. CDR3 residues: CASSGGMYEQYFGPGDWGYTF.

This chain joins TRBV12-3 or TRBV12-4 and TRBJ2-7, with 7 positions matching TRBD1. The length of the CDR3 is 14 residues. J lost 5 bases, V lost 10 bases, and 14 bases had no gene match. The CDR3 protein is CAITPGQAIDEQYF. The CDR3 DNA sequence: TGTGCCATCACCCCCGGACAGGCGATTGACGAGCAGTACTTC.

This clonotype was seen only a few times. The chain joins TRBV12-3 or TRBV12-4 to TRBJ1-2; a possible D gene is TRBD1 (5 bases). V lost 4 bases and J lost 7, with 10 bases in between. The CDR3 runs to 12 residues. This CDR3 is CASSSITGGYTF. As DNA, the CDR3 is TGTGCCAGCAGTTCGATAACAGGTGGCTACACCTTC.

The chain carries TRBV5-1 and TRBJ1-2; 10 bases agree with TRBD1. J was trimmed by 2 bases and V by 5 bases; bases with no gene match: 6. This CDR3 is built from 15 residues. Germline V lookup: CDR1 SGHRS, CDR2 YFSETQ. Here the CDR3 reads CASRSGTGANYGYTF. The CDR3 DNA reads TGCGCCAGCAGGTCCGGGACAGGGGCGAACTATGGCTACACCTTC. Complete variable domain (other parts from reference TRBV5-1 and TRBJ1-2): KAGVTQTPRYLIKTRGQQVTLSCSPISGHRSVSWYQQTPGQGLQFLFEYFSETQRNKGNFPGRFSGRQFSNSRSEMNVSTLELGDSALYLCASRSGTGANYGYTFGSGTRLTVV.

For the CDR3, the DNA is TGTGCCAGTACCGCAGGGGAAACCTACGAGCAGTACTTC. Its protein product is CASTAGETYEQYF. The chain recombines TRBV19 with TRBJ2-7, with a weak D call TRBD1 (6 bases). The CDR3 consists of 13 residues. V gave up 7 bases and J gave up 2 bases, with 12 bases separating them. Germline CDR1 LNHDA, CDR2 SQIVND (reference sequence).

In its sample, this clonotype was seen many times. The chain couples TRBV2 to TRBJ2-5; D is unclear. In germline, CDR1 is SNHLY, CDR2 FYNNEI. The CDR3 spans 13 residues. The V gene lost 7 bases and the J gene lost 1 base, with 10 bases spanning the gap. Written as DNA, the CDR3 is TGTGCCAGCAACCTGAACAGCCAAGAGACCCAGTACTTC. Encoded protein: CASNLNSQETQYF.

The chain links TRBV6-6 to TRBJ1-1; 9 bases fit TRBD1. This CDR3 comprises 15 residues. J was trimmed by 4 bases and V by 5 bases; bases with no gene match: 8. Per germline, CDR1 MNHNY and CDR2 SVGAGI (reference sequence). The CDR3 DNA sequence: TGTGCCAGCAGTCTGACAGGGGGAGTTGGCACTGAAGCTTTCTTT. Encoded protein: CASSLTGGVGTEAFF.

This clonotype has a count of ten or more. This chain connects TRBV19 to TRBJ2-1, with TRBD1 as a possible D gene (5 bases). The V gene's germline CDR1 is LNHDA and CDR2 SQIVND (reference sequence). Trimming pared 0 bases from V and 3 bases from J, leaving 12 bases between. The CDR3 has 16 residues. CDR3 sequence: CASSIDGRADYNEQFF. The CDR3 DNA follows: TGTGCCAGTAGTATAGATGGCAGGGCGGACTACAATGAGCAGTTCTTC.

This clonotype was observed many times. V usage is TRBV11-2 and J usage is TRBJ1-2; D unclear. CDR1 is SGHAT, CDR2 FQNNGV, per germline. Trimming left V 5 bases short and J 4 bases short, with 11 bases between. This CDR3 region has 13 residues. The chain's CDR3 is CASSALVGYGYTF. CDR3 coding DNA: TGTGCCAGCAGCGCACTCGTGGGCTATGGCTACACCTTC.

DNA of the CDR3: TGCGCCAGCAGCCCCCAGACAGGGGTCGTGTACGAGCAGTACTTC. Translation: CASSPQTGVVYEQYF. The rearrangement links TRBV4-1 to TRBJ2-7; 8 nucleotides agree with TRBD1. The CDR3 extends over 15 amino acids. The germline CDR1 and CDR2 sequences are MGHRA and YSYEKL. With 4 bases clipped from V and 4 bases from J, the junction kept 9 bases outside the gene matches.

The V call is TRBV20-1, the J call TRBJ2-7; 8 bases map to TRBD1. CDR1 and CDR2 (germline): DFQATT, SNEGSKA (reference sequence). J lost 3 bases, V lost 5 bases, and 6 bases had no gene match. This CDR3 has 13 residues. The CDR3 coding sequence is TGCAGTGCTGAGGGGGGACAGGTCTACGAGCAGTACTTC. Translating it yields CSAEGGQVYEQYF.

The chain links TRBV25-1 to TRBJ2-2; 11 bases fit TRBD1. In germline, CDR1 is MGHDK, CDR2 SYGVNS. This CDR3 is built from 17 residues. The V segment lost 1 base and the J segment 4 bases; nucleotides outside the gene matches: 5. CDR3 sequence reads: CASSESIGTGGTGELFF. The DNA for the CDR3 is TGTGCCAGCAGTGAATCGATCGGGACAGGGGGCACCGGGGAGCTGTTTTTT.

Only one count was recorded for this clonotype. This chain connects TRBV2 to TRBJ2-5; D perhaps matches TRBD1 (6 bases). The germline CDR1 and CDR2 sequences are SNHLY and FYNNEI. The ends were cut back, 8 bases at V and 7 bases at J, with 20 bases in the middle. This CDR3 is built from 14 residues. The CDR3 nucleotides are TGTGCCAGCGGACTCGCTACAGGGTTTGGGACCCAGTACTTC. The encoded protein is CASGLATGFGTQYF.